The T cell receptor beta chain described here comes from a study of CD8 T cells in ankylosing spondylitis. Overall study results and limits: A TCR beta motif of about eight highly homologous variants seemed to mark ankylosing spondylitis blood. Both synovial fluid and blood in reactive arthritis had previously been reported to carry some motif variants. CD8+ by phenotype, disease-linked clones were relatively rare in peripheral blood. The study looked at matched synovial fluid samples from ankylosing spondylitis patients. Disease-linked clones were reported to be significantly enriched there.

For TCR beta, libraries came from quantitative 5'-RACE with molecular barcodes. One entry per CDR3 protein results from TCRdb running MiXCR on the 5' RACE reads. The repertoire consists of about 480,000 distinct CDR3 sequences, with over 15% occurring once and the leading ten covering 0.95% to 1.1%. This clonotype has more than one count but fewer than ten. Its cognate antigen is unknown. The CDR3 has 15 residues. The germline CDR1 and CDR2 sequences are LGHDT and YNNKEL (reference sequence). V lost 5 bases and J lost 5; bases outside the gene matches: 7. This sequence was found in a male donor with ankylosing spondylitis. What was sequenced was blood, either unsorted or a sorted T cell fraction (not recorded which). This chain connects TRBV3-1 to TRBJ1-1, with 11 bases identical to TRBD1. The CDR3 sequence is CASSAWDRGYTEAFF. CDR3 coding DNA: TGTGCCAGCAGCGCCTGGGACAGGGGGTATACTGAAGCTTTCTTT.